The next 19 T cell receptor beta chains were all read from a single sample in a study of T cells after yellow fever vaccination. Each CDR3 protein gets one entry after TCRdb re-called the 5' RACE reads with MiXCR. This sample yields just under 600,000 distinct CDR3 sequences, of which roughly 14% are seen a single time; about 14% belongs to the top ten. The sample in question was PBMCs, obtained on the day of the yellow fever booster vaccination. These receptors came from a man aged 25 to 40 who received the YFV17D yellow fever vaccine.

This clonotype was picked up a small number of times. The V call is TRBV6-5, the J call TRBJ2-5, with D tentatively TRBD1 or TRBD2 (5 bases each). The CDR3 covers 18 residues. The germline V gene encodes CDR1 MNHEY and CDR2 SVGAGI. Trimming shortened V by 5 bases and J by 5 bases, and 27 bases separated the two germline ends. The CDR3 DNA sequence: TGTGCCAGCAGTACTGATCCGACCGGGACGGACCTCGGGGAGACCCAGTACTTC. Residues: CASSTDPTGTDLGETQYF.

This clonotype has more than one count but fewer than ten. The chain's CDR3 is CASSLQGPSYEQYF. The CDR3 nucleotides are TGTGCCAGCAGCCTACAGGGGCCCTCCTACGAGCAGTACTTC. The gene calls are TRBV12-3 or TRBV12-4 and TRBJ2-7; 7 nucleotides agree with TRBD1. Losses at the gene ends were 6 bases for V and 0 bases for J; bases not matched to a gene: 5. The CDR3 is made up of 14 amino acids.

This clonotype was detected only once. This chain joins TRBV5-4 and TRBJ2-3; possible D gene TRBD2, 5 bases. Germline V lookup: CDR1 SGHNT, CDR2 YYREEE (reference sequence). V lost 3 bases and J 10 bases, leaving 15 bases between the germline ends. The CDR3 length is 13 residues. The CDR3 DNA follows: TGTGCCAGCAGCTCTCAAGGGAGAAAAGCGCAGTATTTT. Protein sequence: CASSSQGRKAQYF.

This chain uses TRBV7-9 with TRBJ2-1; no clear D gene. CDR3 length equals 16 residues. Germline-derived CDR1 and CDR2 are SEHNR and FQNEAQ (reference sequence). With 2 bases removed from V and 9 bases from J, the gap between germline ends came to 20 bases. The CDR3 DNA sequence: TGTGCCAGCAGCTTACCCGGGCAACTCGGCGCTCCTGAGCAGTTCTTC. Translated, it gives CASSLPGQLGAPEQFF.

This clonotype showed up just a few times. V gene TRBV4-3 combines with J gene TRBJ2-3; 7 bases are a match to TRBD2. CDR3 size: 20 residues. The germline V gene encodes CDR1 LGHNA and CDR2 YSLEER. The junction had 15 bases not matched to a gene; V was cut back by 0 bases and J by 0 bases. This CDR3 is CASSQDLSAGAAFSTDTQYF. The CDR3 DNA is TGCGCCAGCAGCCAAGACCTGTCTGCGGGAGCCGCTTTTAGCACAGATACGCAGTATTTT.

The sample holds a few counts of this clonotype. The rearrangement links TRBV7-2 to TRBJ2-3; D is undetermined. Between the trimmed V and J ends, which lost 7 bases and 1 base, there was a span of 12 bases. The CDR3 spans 14 residues. Germline assignment: CDR1 SGHTA and CDR2 FQGNSA. The CDR3: CASTRTQGTDTQYF. The CDR3 DNA follows: TGTGCCAGCACCCGGACCCAGGGCACAGATACGCAGTATTTT.

This clonotype turned up a few times. J is TRBJ2-1 and V is TRBV11-2, with 11 positions matching TRBD2. This CDR3 spans 19 amino acids. Germline-derived CDR1 and CDR2 are SGHAT and FQNNGV. V dropped 1 base and J dropped 1; count of bases not matched to a gene: 9. This CDR3 reads CASSLVLSVAGGSYNEQFF. The CDR3 nucleotides are TGTGCCAGCAGCTTAGTGTTGAGTGTAGCGGGAGGGTCCTACAATGAGCAGTTCTTC.

A few counts support this clonotype. The CDR3: CASSLQGSRGANEKLFF. In nucleotides, the CDR3 is TGCGCCAGCAGCTTGCAGGGTAGTCGGGGAGCTAATGAAAAACTGTTTTTT. The gene calls are TRBV5-1 and TRBJ1-4, with a tentative D call TRBD1 (5 bases). The length of the CDR3 is 17 residues. Germline V CDR1 and CDR2: SGHRS, YFSETQ. The V end was cut by 1 base, the J end by 3 bases, with 16 bases between.

This clonotype has more than one count but fewer than ten. The chain couples TRBV6-5 to TRBJ1-1, with D tentatively TRBD1 (6 bases). This CDR3 region has 13 residues. CDR1 is MNHEY, CDR2 SVGAGI, per germline. V shed 3 bases and J shed 8 bases, with 13 bases lying between them. CDR3 in DNA: TGTGCCAGCAGTTATTCGGACAGAAGAGAAGCTTTCTTT. Protein sequence: CASSYSDRREAFF.

A few counts support this clonotype. CDR3 in DNA: TGTGCCAGCAGCTTAGCGGGAGCGGCAGAGACCCAGTACTTC. As protein: CASSLAGAAETQYF. The chain joins TRBV7-2 to TRBJ2-5; tentatively, D is TRBD2 (5 bases). Germline V gene lookup returns CDR1 SGHTA and CDR2 FQGNSA. This CDR3 spans 14 amino acids. The germline V and J ends were trimmed by 0 bases and 4 bases, with 9 bases remaining between them.

This sequence joins TRBV9 and TRBJ1-4, with D possibly matching TRBD1 (5 bases). The CDR3 is 15 residues long. Germline loops: CDR1 SGDLS, CDR2 YYNGEE. Trimming cost V 3 bases and J 5 bases, with 14 bases left between them. CDR3 loop: CASSEGARGNEKLFF. The CDR3 DNA is TGTGCCAGCAGCGAGGGAGCCCGGGGGAATGAAAAACTGTTTTTT.

This clonotype was seen only a few times. The chain has TRBV7-2 and TRBJ2-5; the D call may be TRBD1 or TRBD2 (6 bases each). The V end was cut by 5 bases, the J end by 3 bases, with 10 bases between. The CDR3 has 13 residues. Germline CDR1 SGHTA, CDR2 FQGNSA. The CDR3 sequence: CASSKGGKETQYF. The CDR3 nucleotides are TGTGCCAGCAGCAAGGGGGGTAAAGAGACCCAGTACTTC.

The rearrangement uses TRBV25-1 and TRBJ2-2; 11 positions match TRBD1. The germline V gene encodes CDR1 MGHDK and CDR2 SYGVNS. With V trimmed by 6 bases and J by 8 bases, 8 bases remained unmatched. The CDR3 extends over 15 amino acids. CDR3: CASSRTGGAFGELFF. CDR3 in DNA: TGTGCCAGCAGCCGGACAGGGGGCGCATTTGGGGAGCTGTTTTTT.

V gene TRBV5-4 combines with J gene TRBJ2-1, with D possibly matching TRBD2 (7 bases). V lost 0 bases to trimming and J lost 5 bases, with 15 bases between them. Looked up from germline, CDR1 is SGHNT and CDR2 is YYREEE (reference sequence). The CDR3 covers 16 residues. CDR3 amino acids: CASSLGGGGGDNEQFF. CDR3 nucleotide sequence: TGTGCCAGCAGCTTGGGTGGCGGAGGGGGGGACAATGAGCAGTTCTTC.

V is TRBV29-1 and J is TRBJ2-1; a weak D match, TRBD2 (7 bases). V was shortened by 3 bases and J by 7 bases, with 16 bases between the two germline ends. The germline V gene encodes CDR1 SQVTM and CDR2 ANQGSEA. This CDR3 is 14 amino acids long. The CDR3 here is CSVDFGGRGNEQFF. CDR3 DNA: TGCAGCGTTGATTTCGGGGGGCGTGGAAATGAGCAGTTCTTC.

J is TRBJ1-4 and V is TRBV15, with D possibly being TRBD1 (5 bases). The V gene lost 1 base and the J gene lost 7 bases, with 16 bases spanning the gap. This CDR3 comprises 16 residues. From germline, CDR1 is LNHNV and CDR2 YYDKDF (reference sequence). CDR3 protein: CATSRVGTGGGEKLFF. The CDR3 region has the DNA TGTGCCACCAGCAGAGTCGGCACAGGAGGAGGTGAAAAACTGTTTTTT. Full variable domain (outside the CDR3, taken from reference TRBV15 and TRBJ1-4): DAMVIQNPRYQVTQFGKPVTLSCSQTLNHNVMYWYQQKSSQAPKLLFHYYDKDFNNEADTPDNFQSRRPNTSFCFLDIRSPGLGDTAMYLCATSRVGTGGGEKLFFGSGTQLSVL.

The chain has TRBV7-2 and TRBJ1-1, with D unclear. Germline CDR1 reads SGHTA; CDR2 reads FQGNSA. The CDR3 consists of 12 residues. Trimming stripped 8 bases from V and 5 bases from J, with 12 bases between. CDR3 in amino acids: CASHRRETEAFF. DNA for the CDR3: TGTGCCAGCCACCGACGGGAGACTGAAGCTTTCTTT.

The chain links TRBV6-2 or TRBV6-3 to TRBJ2-5, with D uncertain. The germline CDR1 and CDR2 sequences are MNHEY and SVGEGT. Trimming left V 2 bases short and J 5 bases short, with 6 bases between. This CDR3 region has 12 residues. The CDR3 is CASSYVWETQYF. The CDR3 DNA is TGTGCCAGCAGTTACGTCTGGGAGACCCAGTACTTC.

This clonotype was seen a handful of times. The chain has TRBV15 and TRBJ2-5, with D perhaps matching TRBD1 (5 bases). Trimming took off 3 bases at V and 4 bases at J, with 6 bases between the two ends. Germline V gives CDR1 LNHNV, CDR2 YYDKDF (reference sequence). The CDR3 extends over 12 amino acids. CDR3 coding DNA: TGTGCCACCAGCAGGGACACAGAGACCCAGTACTTC. Amino acids: CATSRDTETQYF. The entire variable domain, with the rest obtained from reference TRBV15 and TRBJ2-5, is as follows: DAMVIQNPRYQVTQFGKPVTLSCSQTLNHNVMYWYQQKSSQAPKLLFHYYDKDFNNEADTPDNFQSRRPNTSFCFLDIRSPGLGDTAMYLCATSRDTETQYFGPGTRLLVL.